This is a list of T cell receptor beta chains from one sample in a study of TIL therapy for anti-PD-1-resistant metastatic lung cancer. The assay was immunoSEQ multiplex PCR, and TCRdb's table has in-frame clones only and misses some. Here the sample spans under 70,000 clones, 73% being singletons. The specimen was blood, collected at baseline. The receptors shown here come from a person between 25 and 80 years old with non-small cell lung cancer. The CDR3 runs from the conserved cysteine through the conserved F or W. A D gene is named only where the DNA matches it firmly. For some rows the clone size is stated as once, few or many, or as a class when expanded; others skip it.

cdr3_aa: CASSLSPSGGVEETQYF
cdr3_nt: TGCGCCAGCAGCTTGTCGCCTAGCGGGGGGGTGGAAGAGACCCAGTACTTC
clone_size: .
d_call: TRBD2
j_call: TRBJ2-5
v_call: TRBV5-1

cdr3_aa: CASSFARGFYGYTF
cdr3_nt: TGTGCCAGCAGCTTCGCCCGGGGGTTCTATGGCTACACCTTC
clone_size: .
d_call: .
j_call: TRBJ1-2
v_call: TRBV7-2

cdr3_aa: CASSAREGLKTQYF
cdr3_nt: TGTGCCAGCAGTGCAAGGGAGGGATTGAAGACCCAGTACTTC
clone_size: .
d_call: TRBD2
j_call: TRBJ2-5
v_call: TRBV6-1

cdr3_aa: CASSRGQGITYEQYF
cdr3_nt: TGTGCCAGCAGCCGGGGACAGGGGATTACCTACGAGCAGTACTTC
clone_size: once
d_call: TRBD1
j_call: TRBJ2-7
v_call: TRBV11-2

cdr3_aa: CASSSPGQINEQFF
cdr3_nt: TGTGCCAGCAGCTCTCCGGGACAGATTAATGAGCAGTTCTTC
clone_size: .
d_call: TRBD1
j_call: TRBJ2-1
v_call: TRBV5-4

cdr3_aa: CASSQTGGSYNEQFF
cdr3_nt: TGTGCCAGCAGCCAAACGGGGGGCTCCTACAATGAGCAGTTCTTC
clone_size: .
d_call: TRBD2
j_call: TRBJ2-1
v_call: TRBV27

cdr3_aa: CASSQEEASGLYYGYTF
cdr3_nt: TGCGCCAGCAGCCAAGAGGAGGCCTCGGGATTATATTATGGCTACACCTTC
clone_size: .
d_call: .
j_call: TRBJ1-2
v_call: TRBV4-1

cdr3_aa: CASRVSGELFF
cdr3_nt: TGTGCCAGCAGAGTGAGCGGGGAGCTGTTTTTT
clone_size: .
d_call: .
j_call: TRBJ2-2
v_call: TRBV25-1

cdr3_aa: CASSFVVGDNVLGDTQYF
cdr3_nt: TGTGCCAGCAGCTTCGTGGTGGGTGACAACGTCCTGGGAGATACGCAGTATTTT
clone_size: .
d_call: .
j_call: TRBJ2-3
v_call: TRBV7-8

cdr3_aa: CASSLVALQGNTEAFF
cdr3_nt: TGCGCCAGCAGTTTGGTGGCCCTACAGGGAAACACTGAAGCTTTCTTT
clone_size: .
d_call: .
j_call: TRBJ1-1
v_call: TRBV5-1

cdr3_aa: CASSLGLEKLFF
cdr3_nt: TGTGCCAGCAGCTTGGGACTTGAAAAACTGTTTTTT
clone_size: .
d_call: .
j_call: TRBJ1-4
v_call: TRBV11-3

cdr3_aa: CATLSARDHYGYTF
cdr3_nt: TGTGCCACCCTGTCGGCCCGGGACCACTATGGCTACACCTTC
clone_size: .
d_call: .
j_call: TRBJ1-2
v_call: TRBV28

cdr3_aa: CASSSSTGISYEQYF
cdr3_nt: TGTGCCAGCAGTTCATCTACAGGGATCTCCTACGAGCAGTACTTC
clone_size: .
d_call: .
j_call: TRBJ2-7
v_call: TRBV5-4

cdr3_aa: CASSLQVSSTDTQYF
cdr3_nt: TGCGCCAGCAGCTTGCAGGTTTCTAGCACAGATACGCAGTATTTT
clone_size: .
d_call: .
j_call: TRBJ2-3
v_call: TRBV5-1

cdr3_aa: CASRPLDPSTHSGNTIYF
cdr3_nt: TGTGCCAGCAGGCCGCTCGACCCGTCGACGCACTCTGGAAACACCATATATTTT
clone_size: .
d_call: .
j_call: TRBJ1-3
v_call: TRBV28

cdr3_aa: CASSFLSGVNTEAFF
cdr3_nt: TGTGCCAGCAGCTTTCTTAGTGGGGTGAACACTGAAGCTTTCTTT
clone_size: .
d_call: .
j_call: TRBJ1-1
v_call: TRBV7-9

cdr3_aa: CASSPDSQLGGNTIYF
cdr3_nt: TGCGCCAGCAGCCCAGACAGTCAGTTAGGAGGAAACACCATATATTTT
clone_size: once
d_call: .
j_call: TRBJ1-3
v_call: TRBV4-3

cdr3_aa: CASSLQSTGGTNTGELFF
cdr3_nt: TGTGCCAGCAGCTTACAGAGTACGGGGGGGACGAACACCGGGGAGCTGTTTTTT
clone_size: .
d_call: TRBD2
j_call: TRBJ2-2
v_call: TRBV11-3

cdr3_aa: CASSEGQKLGGYEQYF
cdr3_nt: TGTGCCAGCAGCGAGGGACAGAAATTAGGGGGCTACGAGCAGTACTTC
clone_size: once
d_call: TRBD1
j_call: TRBJ2-7
v_call: TRBV7-2

cdr3_aa: CASSSRFRDTQYF
cdr3_nt: TGTGCCAGCAGCTCGAGGTTTAGAGATACGCAGTATTTT
clone_size: .
d_call: .
j_call: TRBJ2-3
v_call: TRBV7-2

cdr3_aa: CASSMTGGSRRNTEAFF
cdr3_nt: TGTGCCAGTAGCATGACAGGGGGGTCGCGGCGGAACACTGAAGCTTTCTTT
clone_size: .
d_call: TRBD1
j_call: TRBJ1-1
v_call: TRBV19